This T cell receptor (beta chain) is from a study of beta chain features in type 1 diabetes. Study-wide points: Significant though moderate, a shortening of TCRB CDR3s appeared in all four CD4+ subsets of Type 1 diabetes patients.

In germline, CDR1 is MDHEN, CDR2 SYDVKM. The CDR3 is 15 amino acids. The V gene lost 6 bases and the J gene lost 1 base, with 10 bases spanning the gap. Remarks on this clone: As yet, its antigen is unknown. This same CDR3 is encoded by further DNA sequences in the sample.

Every bit of the isolated RNA underwent reverse transcription, so sequencing read expressed TCRB transcripts. Data came from immunoSEQ multiplex PCR; TCRdb stores just in-frame clones and leaves some out. The sample lists about 190,000 clones, approximately 7.8% seen once, with approximately 0.93% in the top ten. The sequence came from a woman in her 40s with type 1 diabetes. The chain employs TRBV28 and TRBJ2-6, with TRBD2 as a possible D gene (5 bases). The material sequenced was central memory CD4+ T cells from blood. The CDR3 coding sequence is TGTGCCAGCAGCCTCACGGGGTCTGGGGCCAACGTCCTGACTTTC. Protein product: CASSLTGSGANVLTF.